This TCR beta chain derives from a study of blood T cells in healthy people across ages. Study-wide points: Estimates based on one million T cells were treated as lower bounds.

Using a J-beta primer mix together with a sample-barcoded 5' primer, a second PCR was run for about 6 to 12 cycles. In TCRdb, the 5' RACE reads were re-called with MiXCR into one record per CDR3 protein. The sample holds about 930,000 distinct CDR3 sequences, almost 30% seen once. A note on this clonotype: The antigen is unknown.

This CDR3 has 16 residues. Germline values: CDR1 LGHDT, CDR2 YNNKEL (reference sequence). V shed 4 bases, J shed 1 base, and the junction held 4 bases outside the gene matches. The same sample was also used in a study of T cells of mothers and their children.

The chain is built from TRBV3-1 and TRBJ2-5; 12 bases are shared with TRBD1. This sequence was found in a woman in her thirties or forties in good health. The sample consisted of blood. The DNA for the CDR3 is TGTGCCAGCAGCCTATGGGACAGGGGGCCCCAAGAGACCCAGTACTTC. As protein: CASSLWDRGPQETQYF.